This TCR beta chain stems from a study of OX40 agonist ivuxolimab in advanced cancers. The assay was immunoSEQ multiplex PCR, and TCRdb's table has in-frame clones only and misses some. Among tens of thousands of clones listed, about 91% were seen once. The germline V gene encodes CDR1 MGHRA and CDR2 YSYEKL. CDR3 size: 15 residues. V was pared by 5 bases and J by 7 bases, with 8 bases of the junction left unmatched. This clone was seen a handful of times. The TCR originated in an adult with an advanced solid tumor such as melanoma, head and neck, liver or kidney cancer. The chain is built from TRBV4-1 and TRBJ2-7, with TRBD2 matching 13 bases. The sequencing here drew on CD4+ or CD8+ T cells sorted from blood, taken in a trial of the OX40 agonist ivuxolimab. The CDR3 is CASSYGTSGTGEQYF. The CDR3 coding sequence is TGCGCCAGCAGCTACGGGACTAGCGGGACGGGGGAGCAGTACTTC.